The subject of this entry is one TCR beta chain. Antigen: not known. Healthy and HIV-negative, the adult donors had no recent acute infections or vaccinations. Profiling relied on immunoSEQ multiplex PCR, and the TCRdb table lists in-frame clones only, not all of them. The repertoire consists of about 600,000 clones, with about 96% occurring once and the leading ten covering about 0.06%. The data were taken from a study of shared clonotypes between healthy human individuals. Points from the study as a whole: It was expected that sequencing depth would affect clonotype sharing among donors. Sharing across four donors was highest in naive CD4 (around 5%) and lowest in memory CD8 (0.4%). All-four-donor shared clonotypes had higher generation probabilities than non-shared clonotypes did.

The V gene's germline CDR1 is SGHRS and CDR2 YFSETQ. This CDR3 region has 15 residues. V was shortened by 1 base and J by 7 bases, with 17 bases between the two germline ends. Sequences were obtained from naive CD4+ T cells sorted from blood. Subset defined: CD45RA+ positively selected. The chain joins TRBV5-1 to TRBJ1-2; D may be TRBD1 (6 bases). This TCR was recovered from a woman in her thirties in good health. DNA of the CDR3: TGCGCCAGCAGCTTGATAGACGGACTAGGGGGTGGCTACACCTTC. It codes for CASSLIDGLGGGYTF.